These 14 T cell receptor beta chains were all obtained from the same sample, sequenced in a study of blood T cell repertoires in COVID-19. This table comes from immunoSEQ multiplex PCR, and its TCRdb copy is limited to in-frame clones, with some not included. The sample lists about 12,000 clones; approximately 80% were seen once. Material for sequencing was peripheral blood. These receptors originate from a woman between 55 and 75 years old with acute or convalescent COVID-19.

This clone has only a few counts. This chain connects TRBV7-2 to TRBJ1-2; TRBD1 matches at 8 bases. The length of the CDR3 is 19 residues. J gave up 5 bases and V 7 bases, and 24 bases lay outside the gene matches. From germline, CDR1 is SGHTA and CDR2 FQGNSA. The CDR3 region has the DNA TGTGCCAGCATTGTTCGGCGCGGACTCCAGGGGGCGCTTCGATATGGCTACACCTTC. This translates into CASIVRRGLQGALRYGYTF.

The chain carries TRBV7-2 and TRBJ1-6; possible D gene TRBD1, 5 bases. V was cut by 3 bases and J by 7 bases, with 7 bases left in between. In germline, CDR1 is SGHTA, CDR2 FQGNSA. The CDR3 is 13 amino acids. The chain's CDR3 is CASSFAGNSPLHF. CDR3 sequence (DNA): TGTGCCAGCAGCTTTGCAGGGAATTCACCCCTCCACTTT.

The chain is built from TRBV5-1 and TRBJ1-1, with D possibly matching TRBD1 (5 bases). Germline V gene sequence: CDR1 SGHRS, CDR2 YFSETQ. CDR3 length: 14 residues. V was cut by 0 bases and J by 3 bases, with 9 bases left in between. The CDR3, as DNA: TGCGCCAGCAGCTTGGAAGGGACTCACACTGAAGCTTTCTTT. Its protein is CASSLEGTHTEAFF.

V and J are TRBV7-2 and TRBJ2-7, with 7 bases lining up with TRBD1. There are 16 residues in the CDR3. Germline V CDR1 and CDR2: SGHTA, FQGNSA. The junction had 11 bases not matched to a gene; V was cut back by 2 bases and J by 4 bases. The DNA for the CDR3 is TGTGCCAGCAGCTTACCCCGGGACAGCGATCGATACGAGCAGTACTTC. This gives the protein CASSLPRDSDRYEQYF.

The chain recombines TRBV6-6 with TRBJ2-1, with D perhaps TRBD1 (5 bases). Germline V gene sequence: CDR1 MNHNY, CDR2 SVGAGI (reference sequence). This CDR3 region has 15 residues. V dropped 5 bases and J dropped 0 bases, with 11 bases sitting between them. CDR3 residues: CASSGQGRSYNEQFF. The CDR3 DNA reads TGTGCCAGCAGTGGTCAGGGTCGCTCCTACAATGAGCAGTTCTTC.

The chain uses TRBV5-1 and TRBJ1-3, with 7 bases matching TRBD1. The germline V gene has CDR1 SGHRS and CDR2 YFSETQ. The CDR3 runs 15 residues. Germline trimming cut 4 bases from V and 0 bases from J; bases unmatched to any gene: 4. In nucleotides, the CDR3 is TGCGCCAGCAGCATGGGACAGCCCTCTGGAAACACCATATATTTT. Residues: CASSMGQPSGNTIYF.

CDR3 bases: TGTGCCAGCAGCTTAGGGACAGGGGGACACACTGAAGCTTTCTTT. Residues: CASSLGTGGHTEAFF. V usage is TRBV7-9 and J usage is TRBJ1-1; TRBD1 matches 10 bases. Germline CDR1 reads SEHNR; CDR2 reads FQNEAQ (reference sequence). The CDR3 is made up of 15 amino acids. V was pared by 1 base and J by 3 bases, with 2 bases of the junction left unmatched.

The rearrangement uses TRBV7-9 and TRBJ2-7, with 13 bases aligning to TRBD2. V dropped 1 base and J dropped 6; count of bases not matched to a gene: 6. The CDR3 runs to 16 residues. Germline CDR1 reads SEHNR; CDR2 reads FQNEAQ (reference sequence). CDR3 sequence (DNA): TGTGCCAGCAGCTTAGGACTAGCGGGGGGCTCCGGCGAGCAGTACTTC. Its protein product is CASSLGLAGGSGEQYF.

The V and J genes are TRBV5-6 and TRBJ2-7; D unresolved. The CDR3 loop spans 14 amino acids. CDR1 and CDR2 (germline): SGHDT, YYEEEE. V was clipped by 1 base and J by 2 bases, with 10 bases between them. CDR3: CASSLWARAYEQYF. The CDR3 DNA sequence: TGTGCCAGCAGCTTGTGGGCCAGAGCCTACGAGCAGTACTTC.

In its sample, this clone was seen once. The chain combines TRBV5-1 with TRBJ2-3; 12 bases match TRBD2. V trimming: 3 bases; J trimming: 6 bases; junction bases outside the gene matches: 8. Per germline, CDR1 SGHRS and CDR2 YFSETQ. The CDR3 runs to 16 residues. This CDR3 reads CASSSMTSGGADTQYF. The CDR3 bases are TGCGCCAGCAGCTCGATGACTAGCGGGGGAGCTGATACGCAGTATTTT.

The rearrangement joins TRBV5-1 to TRBJ2-6; TRBD2 agrees at 10 bases. The CDR3 extends over 17 amino acids. CDR1 is SGHRS and CDR2 is YFSETQ in the germline V gene. Trimming cost V 2 bases and J 0 bases; bases outside gene matches: 2. CDR3 sequence reads: CASSFSGGASGANVLTF. For the CDR3, the DNA is TGCGCCAGCAGCTTCAGCGGGGGGGCCTCTGGGGCCAACGTCCTGACTTTC.

This chain's CDR3 is CASSRDRVQPQHF. Here the CDR3 DNA reads TGTGCCAGCAGCCGGGACAGGGTACAGCCCCAGCATTTT. The chain has TRBV12-3 or TRBV12-4 and TRBJ1-5, with TRBD1 matching 9 bases. The CDR3 has 13 residues. V was clipped by 6 bases and J by 7 bases; unmatched bases: 4.

In this sample, this clone turned up once. The V and J genes are TRBV6-5 and TRBJ1-1; D gene unclear. The germline V gene encodes CDR1 MNHEY and CDR2 SVGAGI. V shed 8 bases and J shed 3 bases, with 7 bases lying between them. The CDR3 is 11 residues long. The CDR3 loop reads CASAMYTEAFF. CDR3 in DNA: TGTGCCAGCGCGATGTACACTGAAGCTTTCTTT.

The chain links TRBV7-9 to TRBJ2-7, with 8 bases identical to TRBD2. V trimming: 2 bases; J trimming: 4 bases; junction bases outside the gene matches: 13. Germline V gene lookup returns CDR1 SEHNR and CDR2 FQNEAQ (reference sequence). This CDR3 has 17 residues. CDR3 sequence: CASSLFFGGENGYEQYF. CDR3 nucleotide sequence: TGTGCCAGCAGCTTATTCTTCGGGGGGGAAAACGGATACGAGCAGTACTTC.